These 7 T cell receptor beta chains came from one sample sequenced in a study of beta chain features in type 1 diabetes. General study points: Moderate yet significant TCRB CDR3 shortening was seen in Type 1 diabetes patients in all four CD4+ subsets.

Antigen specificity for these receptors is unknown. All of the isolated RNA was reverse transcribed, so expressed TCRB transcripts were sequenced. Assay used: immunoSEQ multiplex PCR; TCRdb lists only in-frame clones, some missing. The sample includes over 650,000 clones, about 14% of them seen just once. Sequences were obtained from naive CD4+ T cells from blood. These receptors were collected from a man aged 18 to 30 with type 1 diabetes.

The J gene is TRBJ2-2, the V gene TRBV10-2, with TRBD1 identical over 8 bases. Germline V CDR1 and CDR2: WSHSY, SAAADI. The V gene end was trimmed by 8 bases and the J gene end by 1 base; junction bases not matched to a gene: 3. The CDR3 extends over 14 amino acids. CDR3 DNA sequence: TGCGCCAGCTATACAGGGGGGAACACCGGGGAGCTGTTTTTT. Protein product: CASYTGGNTGELFF.

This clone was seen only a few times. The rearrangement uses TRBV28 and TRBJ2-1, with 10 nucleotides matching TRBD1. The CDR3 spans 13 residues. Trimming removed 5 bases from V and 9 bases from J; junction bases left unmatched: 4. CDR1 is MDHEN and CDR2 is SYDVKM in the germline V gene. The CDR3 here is CASSRTGGGEQFF. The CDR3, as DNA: TGTGCCAGCAGTCGGACAGGGGGTGGTGAGCAGTTCTTC.

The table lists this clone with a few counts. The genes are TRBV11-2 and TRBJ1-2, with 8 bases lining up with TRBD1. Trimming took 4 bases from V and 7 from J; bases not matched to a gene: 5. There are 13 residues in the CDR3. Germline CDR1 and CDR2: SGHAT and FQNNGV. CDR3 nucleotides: TGTGCCAGCAGCTCGGACAGGGCGGGTGGCTACACCTTC. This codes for CASSSDRAGGYTF.

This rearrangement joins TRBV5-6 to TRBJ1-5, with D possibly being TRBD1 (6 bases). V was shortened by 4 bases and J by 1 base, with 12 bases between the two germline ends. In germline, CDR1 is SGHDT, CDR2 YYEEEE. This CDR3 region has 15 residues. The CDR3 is CASSQGYSSNQPQHF. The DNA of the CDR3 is TGTGCCAGCAGCCAGGGGTACTCAAGCAATCAGCCCCAGCATTTT.

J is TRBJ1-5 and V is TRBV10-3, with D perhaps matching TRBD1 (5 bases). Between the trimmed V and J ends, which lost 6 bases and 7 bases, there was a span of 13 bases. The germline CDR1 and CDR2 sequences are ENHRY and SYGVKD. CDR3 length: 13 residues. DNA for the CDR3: TGTGCCATCAGCCCGGGGCAGGACCAGCCCCAGCATTTT. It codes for CAISPGQDQPQHF.

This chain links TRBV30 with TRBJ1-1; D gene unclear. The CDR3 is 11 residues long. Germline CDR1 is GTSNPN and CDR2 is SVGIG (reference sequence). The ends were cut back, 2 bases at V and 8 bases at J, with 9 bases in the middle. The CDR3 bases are TGTGCCTGGAGTCGCAGAGAAGAAGCTTTCTTT. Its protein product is CAWSRREEAFF.

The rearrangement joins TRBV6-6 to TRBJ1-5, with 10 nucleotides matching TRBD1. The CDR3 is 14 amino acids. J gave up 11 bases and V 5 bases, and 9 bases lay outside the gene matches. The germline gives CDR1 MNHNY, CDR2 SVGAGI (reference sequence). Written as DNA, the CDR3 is TGTGCCAGCAGTGTGGACAGGGGGAGAGGGGCCCAGCATTTT. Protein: CASSVDRGRGAQHF.